The TCR beta chain under discussion was sequenced for a study of identical twins. Study findings and constraints: Cross-sectional statistics underpinned the conclusions; the same donors were not followed. Out-of-frame alpha sequences shared between twins exhibited an excess of low generation probability. For cord blood, abundant beta clonotypes had fewer insertions, unlike memory repertoires, which showed none.

This clonotype was counted between two and nine times. Its antigen is currently unknown. The CDR3 is 15 residues long. In germline, CDR1 is SGHVS, CDR2 FNYEAQ. Between the trimmed V and J ends, which lost 2 bases and 5 bases, there was a span of 13 bases. Via MiXCR, TCRdb re-called the 5' RACE reads, giving one row per CDR3 protein. The sample includes more than 1.5 million distinct CDR3 sequences, under 35% of them seen just once. The chain employs TRBV7-6 and TRBJ2-1; the D gene is possibly TRBD1 (5 bases). Input material: cord blood. The clonotype originates from a newborn girl in good health. CDR3 amino acids: CASSLQLGQNNEQFF. DNA for the CDR3: TGTGCCAGCAGCTTACAATTGGGGCAGAACAATGAGCAGTTCTTC.